The 13 T cell receptor beta chains below were found in one sample sequenced in a study of shared clonotypes between healthy human individuals. TCRdb's table, derived via immunoSEQ multiplex PCR, lists solely in-frame clones and lacks some. The repertoire holds approximately 1,500,000 clones, with 95% to 99% as singletons. The sample comprised naive CD4+ T cells sorted from blood. Subset noted: CD45RA+ positively selected. Every receptor here comes from a young man in good health.

The J gene is TRBJ2-3, the V gene TRBV7-8; 9 nucleotides agree with TRBD2. The CDR3 length is 16 residues. The germline CDR1 and CDR2 sequences are SGHVS and FQNEAQ. Losses at the gene ends were 5 bases for V and 3 bases for J; bases not matched to a gene: 9. The CDR3 sequence is CASSRRAGGSTDTQYF. CDR3 in DNA: TGTGCCAGCAGCCGGAGAGCGGGAGGTAGTACAGATACGCAGTATTTT.

This chain links TRBV15 with TRBJ2-1; TRBD1 is a possible D gene (7 bases). This CDR3 comprises 17 residues. Trimming took off 5 bases at V and 3 bases at J, with 20 bases between the two ends. Germline V gene lookup returns CDR1 LNHNV and CDR2 YYDKDF (reference sequence). In nucleotides, the CDR3 is TGTGCCACCAGCCAGGGTCATGGAGGGGGCGTCTACAATGAGCAGTTCTTC. Its protein is CATSQGHGGGVYNEQFF.

The chain recombines TRBV4-2 with TRBJ2-7, with 15 bases lining up with TRBD2. The germline V gene encodes CDR1 LGHNA and CDR2 YNFKEQ. The CDR3 consists of 17 residues. The V gene end was trimmed by 0 bases and the J gene end by 7 bases; junction bases not matched to a gene: 7. Here the CDR3 reads CASSQDGTSGRLIEQYF. The CDR3 nucleotides read TGTGCCAGCAGCCAAGATGGGACTAGCGGGAGGCTAATTGAGCAGTACTTC.

The rearrangement uses TRBV10-3 and TRBJ1-2; no reliable D call. The CDR3 covers 13 residues. Trimming cost V 4 bases and J 3 bases, with 9 bases left between them. Germline V gene data show CDR1 as ENHRY and CDR2 as SYGVKD. This chain's CDR3 is CAISVYAHYGYTF. CDR3 bases: TGTGCCATCAGTGTGTACGCCCACTATGGCTACACCTTC.

This chain joins TRBV5-4 and TRBJ2-7; 10 bases match TRBD1. Germline loops: CDR1 SGHNT, CDR2 YYREEE (reference sequence). Trimming cost V 5 bases and J 6 bases; bases outside gene matches: 11. The CDR3 is 15 residues long. Here the CDR3 reads CASSFPDRGRSEQYF. In DNA, the CDR3 is TGTGCCAGCAGTTTCCCCGACAGGGGGCGGTCCGAGCAGTACTTC.

V usage is TRBV7-9 and J usage is TRBJ2-4; 12 bases map to TRBD2. CDR1 is SEHNR and CDR2 is FQNEAQ in the germline V gene (reference sequence). The CDR3 is 18 residues long. The V and J ends lost 6 bases and 7 bases, in that order; junction bases with no gene match: 16. The CDR3 protein is CASSNYNLAGGPGNIQYF. The CDR3 region has the DNA TGTGCCAGCAGTAACTACAACCTAGCGGGAGGGCCGGGGAACATTCAGTACTTC.

This chain connects TRBV5-1 to TRBJ2-3; possible D gene TRBD2, 6 bases. The CDR3 sequence is 16 residues long. Germline V CDR1 and CDR2: SGHRS, YFSETQ. Between the trimmed V and J ends, which lost 0 bases and 4 bases, there was a span of 15 bases. The CDR3 coding sequence is TGCGCCAGCAGCTTGGGGCGGGACCTCAGGCCAGATACGCAGTATTTT. Its protein product is CASSLGRDLRPDTQYF.

The chain is built from TRBV14 and TRBJ1-4; D gene uncertain. Germline-derived CDR1 and CDR2 are SGHDN and FVKESK. The CDR3 totals 17 residues. Trimming pared 2 bases from V and 0 bases from J, leaving 13 bases between. The chain's CDR3 is CASSQFGRSATNEKLFF. CDR3 DNA sequence: TGTGCCAGCAGCCAATTCGGACGGTCTGCAACTAATGAAAAACTGTTTTTT.

The chain joins TRBV27 to TRBJ2-1; D not certain. The V end was cut by 2 bases, the J end by 7 bases, with 15 bases between. The CDR3 is 15 amino acids. Germline CDR1 reads MNHEY; CDR2 reads SMNVEV (reference sequence). As DNA, the CDR3 is TGTGCCAGCAGTTTAAAAAGGGCTGGGGATAATGAGCAGTTCTTC. Its translation: CASSLKRAGDNEQFF.

V gene TRBV5-1 combines with J gene TRBJ1-1; D might be TRBD1 (5 bases). V gave up 4 bases and J gave up 7 bases, with 20 bases separating them. This CDR3 comprises 15 residues. Per germline, CDR1 SGHRS and CDR2 YFSETQ. The CDR3 reads CASSPRVRGESEAFF. DNA of the CDR3: TGCGCCAGCAGCCCCCGCGTTAGGGGAGAGAGTGAAGCTTTCTTT. Complete variable domain (other parts from reference TRBV5-1 and TRBJ1-1): KAGVTQTPRYLIKTRGQQVTLSCSPISGHRSVSWYQQTPGQGLQFLFEYFSETQRNKGNFPGRFSGRQFSNSRSEMNVSTLELGDSALYLCASSPRVRGESEAFFGQGTRLTVV.

A note on this clone: The same CDR3 arises from other DNA sequences in this sample as well. The J gene is TRBJ2-5, the V gene TRBV19; a weak D match, TRBD1 (6 bases). V dropped 7 bases and J dropped 2 bases, with 11 bases sitting between them. Germline V lookup: CDR1 LNHDA, CDR2 SQIVND (reference sequence). This CDR3 has 13 amino acids. CDR3 loop: CASTPTGQETQYF. For the CDR3, the DNA is TGTGCCAGTACCCCGACAGGACAAGAGACCCAGTACTTC.

The V and J genes are TRBV27 and TRBJ1-2; TRBD1 agrees at 10 bases. The CDR3 totals 16 residues. Per germline, CDR1 MNHEY and CDR2 SMNVEV (reference sequence). With V trimmed by 8 bases and J by 8 bases, 17 bases remained unmatched. The CDR3 loop reads CASWTGGFLSKRGYTF. In nucleotides, the CDR3 is TGTGCCAGCTGGACAGGGGGATTTCTTTCAAAACGGGGCTACACCTTC.

The rearrangement joins TRBV5-6 to TRBJ1-5; D is undetermined. Trimming left V 0 bases short and J 3 bases short, with 13 bases between. Germline-derived CDR1 and CDR2 are SGHDT and YYEEEE. This CDR3 comprises 16 residues. The CDR3 protein is CASSLGMWASNQPQHF. CDR3 in DNA: TGTGCCAGCAGCTTGGGGATGTGGGCTTCCAATCAGCCCCAGCATTTT.